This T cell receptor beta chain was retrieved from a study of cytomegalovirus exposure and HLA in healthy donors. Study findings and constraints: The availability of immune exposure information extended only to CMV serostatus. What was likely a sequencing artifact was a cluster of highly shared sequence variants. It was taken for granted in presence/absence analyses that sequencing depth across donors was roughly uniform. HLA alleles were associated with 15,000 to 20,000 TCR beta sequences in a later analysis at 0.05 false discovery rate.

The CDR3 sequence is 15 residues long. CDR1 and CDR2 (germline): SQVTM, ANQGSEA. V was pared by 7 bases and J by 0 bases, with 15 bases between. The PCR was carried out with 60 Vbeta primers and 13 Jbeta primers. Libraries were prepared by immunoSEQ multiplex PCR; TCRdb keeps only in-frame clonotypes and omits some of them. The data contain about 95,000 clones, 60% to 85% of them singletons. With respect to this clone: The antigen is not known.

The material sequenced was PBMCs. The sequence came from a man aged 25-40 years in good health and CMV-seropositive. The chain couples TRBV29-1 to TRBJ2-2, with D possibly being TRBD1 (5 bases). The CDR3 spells CSATTRTTNTGELFF. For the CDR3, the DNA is TGCAGCGCCACGACGAGGACAACGAACACCGGGGAGCTGTTTTTT.